This entry features one T cell receptor (beta chain) sequence. This clonotype has at least ten counts. Its antigen remains undetermined. Per-base qualities were not stored, and no clone one base away is much larger. The V end loses 6 bases and the J end loses 1 base, and a stretch of 16 bases separates them. CDR1 and CDR2, per the germline V gene, are MNHNS and SASEGT. Measured from the cysteine to the phenylalanine, the CDR3 is 16 residues long. Only CDR3 DNA is held: 48 bases, read in frame from base 1. The sample comes from a study of response to subunit inactivated influenza vaccine (dated 2018 in TCRdb). General notes on the study: The study used deep quantitative T cell receptor repertoire profiling to track responses to a trivalent subunit inactivated influenza vaccine.

Preparation of the library involved RT-PCR. The sequencer was an Illumina HiSeq 2500. TCRdb reworked the public reads: Q25 trimming with fastp, MiXCR clone assembly, productive beta chains retained. Every distinct CDR3 protein forms one entry, paired with its most common genes and DNA. Present in this sample are hundreds of thousands of distinct CDR3 sequences, approximately 7.6% of which were seen just once. The top ten clonotypes cover around 13% of the sample. General findings and caveats noted by the study authors: The authors proposed that each seasonal influenza vaccination may bring in only a limited number of new T cells.

Recombination linked TRBV6-1 to TRBJ2-4; there is no confident call for the D gene. The input for sequencing was PBMCs from blood, taken approximately 25 months after vaccination. The receptor's source is a man between 50 and 70 years old who received an inactivated influenza vaccine. Donor details come from another sample of the same person, matched by shared clones. The DNA sequence reads TGTGCCAGCAGCTCTGGCTTACCTTGGGCCAAAAACATTCAGTACTTC. This codes for CASSSGLPWAKNIQYF.